This T cell receptor beta chain is from a study of cytomegalovirus exposure and HLA in healthy donors. Study-wide points: Some public TCRs appeared in many individuals, while most sequences were rare. Later analysis showed TCR association rates varying by HLA locus, highest for DRB1 and lowest for HLA-C. High specificity and sensitivity for cytomegalovirus status were reported for the classifier.

A multiplex PCR was run with 60 Vbeta primers and 13 Jbeta primers. Sequencing was performed with immunoSEQ multiplex PCR; in TCRdb, only in-frame clones are kept and a portion is missing. This table holds roughly 180,000 clones, approximately 80% found once. The germline V gene has CDR1 LGHNA and CDR2 YNFKEQ. V was clipped by 4 bases and J by 10 bases; unmatched bases: 11. The CDR3 has 16 amino acids. Notes on this clone: No antigen is known for it.

The chain carries TRBV4-2 and TRBJ2-1, with TRBD2 identical over 12 bases. The sequence derives from a female donor in good health and CMV-seronegative. The sample consisted of PBMCs. DNA for the CDR3: TGTGCCAGCAGCCGCGAGACTAGCGGGAGTGTAGGCGAGCAGTTCTTC. Translation gives CASSRETSGSVGEQFF.